This entry features one TCR beta chain sequence. It was with a sample-barcoded 5' primer and a J-beta primer mix that a second PCR of about 7 to 12 cycles was run. In TCRdb, the 5' RACE reads were re-called with MiXCR into one record per CDR3 protein. The sample has more than 700,000 distinct CDR3 sequences, around half seen once. The germline V gene encodes CDR1 SQVTM and CDR2 ANQGSEA. This CDR3 is built from 13 residues. V dropped 5 bases and J dropped 1 base, with 12 bases sitting between them. The sample originates from a study of blood T cells in healthy people across ages. The receptor was derived from a man older than 75 in good health. The V call is TRBV29-1, the J call TRBJ2-7; weak D call: TRBD1 (6 bases). The sequenced sample consisted of blood. CDR3 in amino acids: CSVLTGRSYEQYF. In nucleotides, the CDR3 is TGCAGCGTTCTGACAGGAAGATCCTACGAGCAGTACTTC.